The sample holds many counts of the clone carrying this T cell receptor beta chain. Its antigen is not identified. This record belongs to a study of T cell repertoires in cytomegalovirus infection. On the study more broadly: An indication of both CMV infection and matching HLA type came from public TCR beta signatures.

The CDR3 spans 13 residues. Trimming removed 2 bases at V and 7 bases at J, with 8 bases between. Germline CDR1 SGHVS, CDR2 FNYEAQ. TCRdb redid the calling of the reads with MiXCR, one entry per CDR3 protein. The sample has 650,000 to 900,000 distinct CDR3 sequences, approximately 32% seen once; the top ten hold around 13%. This sequence joins TRBV7-6 and TRBJ2-2, with D possibly TRBD2 on 6 matching bases. The sequence derives from a human donor in good health (CMV status not recorded). Some clones in this sample may be carry-over from other donors' samples. This material consisted of cultured CD8+ T cells from PBMCs, taken from culture after CMV antigen stimulation. The CDR3 nucleotides are TGTGCCAGCAGCTTACGGGGGATCGGGGAGCTGTTTTTT. This translates into CASSLRGIGELFF.